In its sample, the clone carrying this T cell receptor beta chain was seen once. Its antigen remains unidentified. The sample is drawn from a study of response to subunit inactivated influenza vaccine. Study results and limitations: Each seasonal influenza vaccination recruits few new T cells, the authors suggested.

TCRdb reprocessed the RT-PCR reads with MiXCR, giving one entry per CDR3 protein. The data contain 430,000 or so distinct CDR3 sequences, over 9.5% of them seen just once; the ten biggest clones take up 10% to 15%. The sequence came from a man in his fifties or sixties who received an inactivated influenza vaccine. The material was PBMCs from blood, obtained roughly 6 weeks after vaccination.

The CDR3: CASSQDPQANQPQHF. In DNA form, the CDR3 reads TGCGCCAGCAGCCAAGATCCCCAGGCCAATCAGCCCCAGCATTTT. This chain connects TRBV4-3 to TRBJ1-5; D uncertain. Germline-derived CDR1 and CDR2 are LGHNA and YSLEER. The V end was cut by 0 bases, the J end by 3 bases, with 9 bases between. The CDR3 runs to 15 residues.